This T cell receptor (beta chain) was retrieved from a study of T-cell memory formation after mild COVID-19. This clonotype was observed a handful of times. TCRdb called the 5' RACE reads again in MiXCR, with one record for every CDR3 protein. The table records 530,000 or so distinct CDR3 sequences, approximately 15% of them present only once. Sequenced material: PBMCs or a T cell subset sorted from them (not recorded which). This TCR came from an adult woman who had mild COVID-19 (a few samples of this study predate the infection). Cell type and time point are not known.

The CDR3 spells CASSSSGGAPETQYF. The CDR3 DNA reads as TGTGCCAGCAGTAGTAGCGGGGGGGCCCCGGAGACCCAGTACTTC. The V call is TRBV27, the J call TRBJ2-5, with TRBD2 matching 11 bases. Germline loops: CDR1 MNHEY, CDR2 SMNVEV (reference sequence). The CDR3 extends over 15 amino acids. The junction had 7 bases not matched to a gene; V was cut back by 5 bases and J by 5 bases.